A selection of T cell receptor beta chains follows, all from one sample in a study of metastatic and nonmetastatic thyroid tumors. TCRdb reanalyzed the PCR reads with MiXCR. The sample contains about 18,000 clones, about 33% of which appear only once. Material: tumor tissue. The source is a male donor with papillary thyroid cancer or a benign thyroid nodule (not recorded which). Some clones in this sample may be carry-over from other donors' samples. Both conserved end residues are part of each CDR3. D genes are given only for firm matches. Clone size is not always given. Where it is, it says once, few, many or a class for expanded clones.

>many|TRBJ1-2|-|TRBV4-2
TGTGCCAGCAGCCAAGATCGGGTCGGCGGTACCTTGCAGGGCTACACCTTC
CASSQDRVGGTLQGYTF
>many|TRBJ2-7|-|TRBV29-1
TGCAGCGTTGATGAGGCCGGATCCTACGAGCAGTACTTC
CSVDEAGSYEQYF
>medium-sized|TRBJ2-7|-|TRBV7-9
TGTGCCAGCAGCTTCATCCCCTCCTACGAGCAGTACTTC
CASSFIPSYEQYF
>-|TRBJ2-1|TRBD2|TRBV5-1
TGCGCCAGCAGCTTGCGGGCTAGCGGTACTGGCAATGAGCAGTTCTTC
CASSLRASGTGNEQFF
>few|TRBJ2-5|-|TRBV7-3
TGTGCCAGCAGCTCCTGGGGTGTACAAGAGACCAAGTACTTC
CASSSWGVQETKYF
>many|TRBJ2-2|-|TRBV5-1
TGCGCCAGCAGCTTGAGACCCAGGGGGGGTACCGGGGAGCTGTTTTTT
CASSLRPRGGTGELFF
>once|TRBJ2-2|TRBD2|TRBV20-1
TGCAGTGCTAGGCGGGAGGTCACCGGGAAGCTGTTTTTT
CSARREVTGKLFF
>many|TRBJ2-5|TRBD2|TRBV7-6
TGTGCCAGCAGCTTCGGTAGCGGGAGGGCCGAACGAGAGACCCAGTACTTC
CASSFGSGRAERETQYF
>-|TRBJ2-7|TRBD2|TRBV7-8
TGTGCCAGCAGCCCTAACTTTAGCGGGAGGGGGGGCTACGAGCAGTACTTC
CASSPNFSGRGGYEQYF
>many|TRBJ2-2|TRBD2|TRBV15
TGTGCCACCAGCAGAGATATAGCGGGAGGGCTAGGAGGGGAGCTGTTTTTT
CATSRDIAGGLGGELFF
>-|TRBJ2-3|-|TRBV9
TGTGCCAGCAGCGTACCCAGAGACGGGGGCACAGATACGCAGTATTTT
CASSVPRDGGTDTQYF
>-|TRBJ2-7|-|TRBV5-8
TGTGCCAGCAGCTTTAACCCCACCTACGAGCAGTACTTC
CASSFNPTYEQYF
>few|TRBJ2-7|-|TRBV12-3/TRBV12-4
TGTGCCAGCAGTTTAAGGGGGGGATACGAGCAGTACTTC
CASSLRGGYEQYF
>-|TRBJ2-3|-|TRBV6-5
TGTGCCAGCAGTTATCCCGGGAGAGACTATACGCAGTATTTT
CASSYPGRDYTQYF
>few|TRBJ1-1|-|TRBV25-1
TGTGCCAGCAGTGAATCCAGAGGGCCCGACACTGAAGCTTTCTTT
CASSESRGPDTEAFF
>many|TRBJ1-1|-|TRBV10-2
TGCGCCAGCAGACTGGGACCTTCGAACACTGAAGCTTTCTTT
CASRLGPSNTEAFF
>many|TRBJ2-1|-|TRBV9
TGTGCCAGCAGCGTGCAGGGCGGGTACGGTGAGCAGTTCTTC
CASSVQGGYGEQFF
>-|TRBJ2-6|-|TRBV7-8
TGTGCCAGCACCAGACAGGCGGTCTCTGGGGCCAACGTCCTGACTTTC
CASTRQAVSGANVLTF
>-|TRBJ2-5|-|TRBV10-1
TGCGCCAGCAGCTGGGTATTAGGGACCCTGGACCGAGAGACCAAGTACTTC
CASSWVLGTLDRETKYF
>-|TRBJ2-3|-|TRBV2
TGTGCCAGCAGTGACCTTGGAGGAGTGACAGATACGCAGTATTTT
CASSDLGGVTDTQYF
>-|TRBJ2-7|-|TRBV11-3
TGTGCCAGCAGCAGTTCCTTGTGGCCCTACGAGCAGTACTTC
CASSSSLWPYEQYF
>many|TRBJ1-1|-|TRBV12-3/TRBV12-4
TGTGCCAGCAGCCTAGGGACTGTGAACACTGAAGCTTTCTTT
CASSLGTVNTEAFF
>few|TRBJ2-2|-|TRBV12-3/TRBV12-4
TGTGCCAGCAGCTATGGGTCCCGCCAGTTTTTT
CASSYGSRQFF
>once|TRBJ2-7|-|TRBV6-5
TGTGCCAGCAGTTTCAGGGATGGACTATACGAGCAGTACTTC
CASSFRDGLYEQYF
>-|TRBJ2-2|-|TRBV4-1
TGCGCCAGCACCCCCCCGGGAGCGAACACCGGGGAGCTGTTTTTT
CASTPPGANTGELFF
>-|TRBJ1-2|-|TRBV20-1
TGCAGTGCGACTCCTACAGGGACTGGGCGAGGCGGCTACACCTTC
CSATPTGTGRGGYTF
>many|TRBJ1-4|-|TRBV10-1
TGCGCCAGCATTGAGGGTCGGACAACTAATGAAAAACTGTTTTTT
CASIEGRTTNEKLFF
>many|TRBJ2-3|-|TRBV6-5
TGTGCCAGCAGTTACGGAGATACGCAGTATTTT
CASSYGDTQYF
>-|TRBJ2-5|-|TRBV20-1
TGCAGTGCTCGAAAGCCCTCTGAAGAGACCCAGTACTTC
CSARKPSEETQYF
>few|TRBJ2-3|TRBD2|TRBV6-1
TGTGCCAGCAGTCGCCGGGGGGCAGATACGCAGTATTTT
CASSRRGADTQYF
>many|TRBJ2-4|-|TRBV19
TGTGCCAGCTCCACTAGGGGGGCAGAGGGGGGAGGCATTCAGTACTTC
CASSTRGAEGGGIQYF
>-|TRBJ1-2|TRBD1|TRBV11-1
TGTGCCAGCAGCTACCGGGACAGGGGGCAAAGGACCTTC
CASSYRDRGQRTF